Presented here are 31 T cell receptor beta chains from one specimen sequenced in a study of shared clonotypes between healthy human individuals. Profiled with immunoSEQ multiplex PCR; TCRdb holds only in-frame clones, not every one. The top ten hold approximately 13% of the sample, which has nearly 500,000 clones, 76% seen once. The sequencing input was PBMCs. The receptors were sampled from a woman in her thirties or forties in good health. Some clones in this sample may be carry-over from other donors' samples.

To note about this clone: Given a much more abundant clone one base away, this may be a read error. V is TRBV30 and J is TRBJ1-4; TRBD1 matches at 9 bases. CDR1 and CDR2 (germline): GTSNPN, SVGIG (reference sequence). The CDR3 extends over 15 amino acids. The chain's CDR3 is CAWGVLGTGSEKLFF. The CDR3 coding sequence is TGTGCCTGGGGTGTATTGGGGACAGGGAGTGAAAAACTGTTTTTT.

This clone turned up a few times. J is TRBJ2-1 and V is TRBV25-1; unclear D gene. This CDR3 spans 15 amino acids. V lost 2 bases, J lost 1 base, and 9 bases lay in between. The germline gives CDR1 MGHDK, CDR2 SYGVNS. Here the CDR3 DNA reads TGTGCCAGCAGTGAACGAGACGGTTCCTACAATGAGCAGTTCTTC. Translating it yields CASSERDGSYNEQFF.

For the CDR3, the DNA is TGTGCCAGCAGCTTGGAGGGCCGGAGGACCGGGGAGCTGTTTTTT. Residues: CASSLEGRRTGELFF. The chain couples TRBV5-4 to TRBJ2-2; tentative D call: TRBD2 (5 bases). The CDR3 length is 15 residues. CDR1 and CDR2 from the germline V gene are SGHNT and YYREEE (reference sequence). The ends were cut back, 0 bases at V and 5 bases at J, with 11 bases in the middle. Full variable domain (rest looked up from reference TRBV5-4 and TRBJ2-2): ETGVTQSPTHLIKTRGQQVTLRCSSQSGHNTVSWYQQALGQGPQFIFQYYREEENGRGNFPPRFSGLQFPNYSSELNVNALELDDSALYLCASSLEGRRTGELFFGEGSRLTVL.

The rearrangement links TRBV6-5 to TRBJ2-2; 9 bases match TRBD2. V shed 3 bases, J shed 10 bases, and the junction held 6 bases outside the gene matches. Germline lookup yields CDR1 MNHEY and CDR2 SVGAGI. The CDR3 totals 14 residues. The CDR3 sequence is CASSYWREGTELFF. CDR3 nucleotide sequence: TGTGCCAGCAGTTATTGGCGGGAGGGGACGGAGCTGTTTTTT.

V and J are TRBV7-8 and TRBJ2-2; D remains unclear. Trimming removed 3 bases at V and 9 bases at J, with 8 bases between. This CDR3 is built from 12 residues. Germline V gene lookup returns CDR1 SGHVS and CDR2 FQNEAQ. CDR3 sequence reads: CASSLPRRELFF. The CDR3, as DNA: TGTGCCAGCAGCTTGCCGCGGCGGGAGCTGTTTTTT.

This chain uses TRBV30 with TRBJ2-1; tentatively, D is TRBD2 (6 bases). V was trimmed by 3 bases and J by 9 bases, leaving 12 bases between them. The CDR3 runs 12 residues. Germline-derived CDR1 and CDR2 are GTSNPN and SVGIG (reference sequence). CDR3 DNA sequence: TGTGCCTGGAGGGGACTCATACCTGAGCAGTTCTTC. Its translation: CAWRGLIPEQFF.

This chain links TRBV9 with TRBJ2-7; possibly TRBD2 for D (6 bases). The CDR3 runs 15 residues. V was clipped by 0 bases and J by 3 bases, with 13 bases between them. CDR1 is SGDLS and CDR2 is YYNGEE in the germline V gene. This CDR3 is CASSVGAGAFYEQYF. CDR3 nucleotide sequence: TGTGCCAGCAGCGTAGGAGCGGGCGCGTTCTACGAGCAGTACTTC.

This clone showed up just a few times. The V call is TRBV2, the J call TRBJ2-1; 7 bases are shared with TRBD1. Germline-derived CDR1 and CDR2 are SNHLY and FYNNEI. The V segment lost 5 bases and the J segment 6 bases; nucleotides outside the gene matches: 1. The length of the CDR3 is 12 residues. The DNA for the CDR3 is TGTGCCAGCAGTAACAGGGGCAATGAGCAGTTCTTC. This encodes CASSNRGNEQFF.

Comment on this clone: A far more abundant clone sits one base away, making this likely a read error. The sample has other DNA sequences that encode this CDR3 too. The CDR3 protein is CSARDGTYEQYF. CDR3 coding DNA: TGCAGTGCGCGGGACGGAACCTACGAGCAGTACTTC. The V gene is TRBV29-1, the J gene TRBJ2-7; TRBD2 is a possible D gene (6 bases). Looked up from germline, CDR1 is SQVTM and CDR2 is ANQGSEA. This CDR3 is built from 12 residues.

This clone was recorded a few times. Other nucleotide sequences in the sample specify the same CDR3. The chain employs TRBV7-9 and TRBJ1-2, with D possibly being TRBD1 (5 bases). Trimming pared 4 bases from V and 2 bases from J, leaving 8 bases between. CDR3 length equals 13 residues. From germline, CDR1 is SEHNR and CDR2 FQNEAQ (reference sequence). The CDR3, as DNA: TGTGCCAGCAGCTCGGGACGGAACTATGGCTACACCTTC. This translates into CASSSGRNYGYTF. The full variable domain, its missing parts supplied by reference TRBV7-9 and TRBJ1-2, is DTGVSQNPRHKITKRGQNVTFRCDPISEHNRLYWYRQTLGQGPEFLTYFQNEAQLEKSRLLSDRFSAERPKGSFSTLEIQRTEQGDSAMYLCASSSGRNYGYTFGSGTRLTVV.

The chain employs TRBV2 and TRBJ2-2; the D gene is possibly TRBD2 (6 bases). Germline-derived CDR1 and CDR2 are SNHLY and FYNNEI. V dropped 7 bases and J dropped 12 bases, with 12 bases sitting between them. This CDR3 region has 11 residues. The CDR3 protein is CASNQEGKLFF. The CDR3, as DNA: TGTGCCAGCAACCAGGAGGGAAAGCTGTTTTTT.

The V gene is TRBV19, the J gene TRBJ2-6; no definite D call. The CDR3 consists of 14 residues. The V gene lost 4 bases and the J gene lost 0 bases, with 4 bases spanning the gap. CDR1 and CDR2 from the germline V gene are LNHDA and SQIVND (reference sequence). The DNA for the CDR3 is TGTGCCAGTAGTACAAACTCTGGGGCCAACGTCCTGACTTTC. Translating gives CASSTNSGANVLTF.

The rearrangement uses TRBV2 and TRBJ2-1; 10 bases are shared with TRBD2. The CDR3 runs 14 residues. The J segment lost 8 bases and the V segment lost 10 bases, leaving 11 bases of the junction unmatched. Germline loops: CDR1 SNHLY, CDR2 FYNNEI. The CDR3: CATLSGRANDEQFF. DNA for the CDR3: TGTGCCACCCTGAGCGGGAGGGCCAACGATGAGCAGTTCTTC.

The chain employs TRBV9 and TRBJ1-2; D uncertain. Germline V gene data show CDR1 as SGDLS and CDR2 as YYNGEE. V was trimmed by 0 bases and J by 1 base, leaving 10 bases between them. CDR3 size: 15 residues. Written as DNA, the CDR3 is TGTGCCAGCAGCGTAGATGGACTTATTAACTATGGCTACACCTTC. Translated: CASSVDGLINYGYTF.

The chain uses TRBV28 and TRBJ1-2, with D unresolved. CDR3 length: 12 amino acids. Looked up from germline, CDR1 is MDHEN and CDR2 is SYDVKM. V lost 1 base and J 8 bases, leaving 8 bases between the germline ends. As DNA, the CDR3 is TGTGCCAGCAGTTTATCGCTGGGGGGCTACACCTTC. Translation: CASSLSLGGYTF.

The chain uses TRBV7-3 and TRBJ2-7; perhaps D is TRBD1 or TRBD2 (6 bases each). The CDR3 sequence is 13 residues long. Trimming removed 5 bases at V and 8 bases at J, with 16 bases between. Germline-derived CDR1 and CDR2 are SGHTA and FQGTGA. CDR3 nucleotides: TGTGCCAGCAGCCCGGGACAAGGGGGGAAGCAGTACTTC. Its protein product is CASSPGQGGKQYF.

CDR3 nucleotides: TGCGCCAGCAGCCGGACCTGCCTAGCCAAAAACATTCAGTACTTC. Residues: CASSRTCLAKNIQYF. The rearrangement joins TRBV23-1 to TRBJ2-4; D is uncertain. TRBV23-1 is classed as an ORF, of uncertain function. Trimming cost V 6 bases and J 0 bases, with 12 bases left between them. The CDR3 runs 15 residues.

The rearrangement links TRBV9 to TRBJ1-2; perhaps TRBD1 as D (6 bases). Germline V lookup: CDR1 SGDLS, CDR2 YYNGEE. V lost 4 bases and J lost 8, with 18 bases in between. The CDR3 consists of 14 residues. This chain's CDR3 is CASSKPPGQGGYTF. In DNA form, the CDR3 reads TGTGCCAGCAGCAAGCCCCCGGGGCAGGGGGGCTACACCTTC.

The rearrangement uses TRBV6-1 and TRBJ2-5; tentatively, D is TRBD2 (6 bases). This CDR3 comprises 15 residues. Trimming left V 5 bases short and J 5 bases short, with 18 bases between. Germline CDR1 MNHNS, CDR2 SASEGT. DNA of the CDR3: TGTGCCAGCAGTCTCTCCGGGAGTGGTTGGGAGACCCAGTACTTC. Amino acids: CASSLSGSGWETQYF.

V is TRBV5-4 and J is TRBJ2-1; D tentatively reads TRBD1 or TRBD2 (5 bases each). This CDR3 spans 15 amino acids. The germline CDR1 and CDR2 sequences are SGHNT and YYREEE (reference sequence). V gave up 5 bases and J gave up 0 bases, with 12 bases separating them. The CDR3 here is CASSPGPNSYNEQFF. The CDR3 region has the DNA TGTGCCAGCAGTCCGGGGCCAAACTCCTACAATGAGCAGTTCTTC.

The genes are TRBV18 and TRBJ2-1, with TRBD2 matching 12 bases. Germline trimming cut 3 bases from V and 8 bases from J; bases unmatched to any gene: 11. Germline V gives CDR1 KGHSH, CDR2 LQKENI. The CDR3 length is 17 residues. CDR3 loop: CASSPYSTSGRGDEQFF. Here the CDR3 DNA reads TGTGCCAGCTCACCCTATTCGACTAGCGGGAGAGGGGATGAGCAGTTCTTC.

CDR3 protein: CASNSIGDTQYF. DNA of the CDR3: TGTGCCAGCAACTCGATCGGAGATACGCAGTATTTT. The chain carries TRBV9 and TRBJ2-3; D gene uncertain. CDR3 length: 12 amino acids. Deletions cut 6 bases from V and 5 bases from J, with 10 bases between. Per the germline V gene, CDR1 is SGDLS and CDR2 is YYNGEE.

This chain connects TRBV27 to TRBJ1-5; D may be TRBD1 (6 bases). V dropped 5 bases and J dropped 2 bases, with 16 bases sitting between them. Germline lookup yields CDR1 MNHEY and CDR2 SMNVEV (reference sequence). The CDR3 is made up of 16 amino acids. The CDR3: CASSTRTGAGNQPQHF. CDR3 nucleotide sequence: TGTGCCAGCAGTACCCGGACGGGGGCGGGCAATCAGCCCCAGCATTTT.

The chain couples TRBV10-3 to TRBJ2-7; 10 nucleotides align to TRBD2. Germline CDR1 is ENHRY and CDR2 is SYGVKD. The CDR3 totals 15 residues. Germline trimming cut 6 bases from V and 2 bases from J; bases unmatched to any gene: 7. The CDR3: CAISPGLAAAYEQYF. The CDR3 nucleotides read TGTGCCATCAGCCCTGGACTAGCGGCAGCCTACGAGCAGTACTTC.

CDR3: CASSEYGIRSAYNEQFF. CDR3 DNA sequence: TGCGCCAGCAGTGAGTACGGCATTCGGTCGGCCTACAATGAGCAGTTCTTC. The chain employs TRBV10-1 and TRBJ2-1; D unclear. V was trimmed by 1 base and J by 2 bases, leaving 15 bases between them. The CDR3 runs 17 residues. The germline V gene encodes CDR1 WNHNN and CDR2 SYGVQD (reference sequence).

The V call is TRBV2, the J call TRBJ1-6; tentatively, D is TRBD1 (6 bases). Trimming shortened V by 1 base and J by 10 bases, and 11 bases separated the two germline ends. CDR3 length equals 14 residues. From germline, CDR1 is SNHLY and CDR2 FYNNEI. The CDR3 sequence: CASSEDRVGSPLHF. The CDR3 nucleotides read TGTGCCAGCAGTGAAGACAGGGTCGGATCACCCCTCCACTTT.

This clone appeared a few times. This chain joins TRBV7-9 and TRBJ2-7; D is tentatively TRBD1 or TRBD2 (5 bases each). Between the trimmed V and J ends, which lost 4 bases and 7 bases, there was a span of 17 bases. The CDR3 length is 14 residues. Germline V gene data show CDR1 as SEHNR and CDR2 as FQNEAQ (reference sequence). The CDR3 coding sequence is TGTGCCAGCAGCTCCTTGGGGGAGTGGCGGGAGCAGTACTTC. Protein product: CASSSLGEWREQYF.

The rearrangement joins TRBV5-8 to TRBJ2-1; 12 bases are a match to TRBD2. The CDR3 has 16 residues. With V trimmed by 5 bases and J by 6 bases, 9 bases remained unmatched. Germline CDR1 SGHTS, CDR2 YDEGEE. CDR3 DNA: TGTGCCAGCAGGCTCCGACTAGCGGGAGTCCTCAATGAGCAGTTCTTC. Protein product: CASRLRLAGVLNEQFF. The entire variable domain, with the rest obtained from reference TRBV5-8 and TRBJ2-1, is as follows: EAGVTQSPTHLIKTRGQQATLRCSPISGHTSVYWYQQALGLGLQFLLWYDEGEERNRGNFPPRFSGRQFPNYSSELNVNALELEDSALYLCASRLRLAGVLNEQFFGPGTRLTVL.

V usage is TRBV5-1 and J usage is TRBJ2-1, with 7 bases aligning to TRBD2. The germline gives CDR1 SGHRS, CDR2 YFSETQ. The trim removed 2 bases at V and 5 bases at J, leaving 7 bases unmatched. The CDR3 totals 15 residues. The CDR3 region is CASSLAGSVHNEQFF. CDR3 coding DNA: TGCGCCAGCAGCTTAGCGGGAAGTGTACACAATGAGCAGTTCTTC.

The chain uses TRBV4-1 and TRBJ2-2; tentatively, D is TRBD1 (6 bases). With 1 base removed from V and 5 bases from J, the gap between germline ends came to 11 bases. CDR3 length: 15 residues. Germline CDR1 reads MGHRA; CDR2 reads YSYEKL. CDR3 sequence reads: CASSQGSGETGELFF. DNA for the CDR3: TGCGCCAGCAGCCAAGGATCAGGGGAGACCGGGGAGCTGTTTTTT.

On this clone: A read error may explain this, as a much larger clone is one base away. The rearrangement joins TRBV5-1 to TRBJ2-5, with D unresolved. CDR3 length: 13 amino acids. V dropped 2 bases and J dropped 1 base, with 6 bases sitting between them. Germline-derived CDR1 and CDR2 are SGHRS and YFSETQ. The CDR3 loop reads CASSFGPQETQYF. The CDR3 DNA is TGCGCCAGCAGCTTTGGTCCCCAAGAGACCCAGTACTTC.